A single sample is the source of the 3 T cell receptor beta chains below, sequenced in a study of technical replicates of blood from a few donors. Method: immunoSEQ multiplex PCR; TCRdb's copy keeps in-frame clones and lacks some. The sample records tens of thousands of clones, about 92% being singletons. The sequenced material came from T cells isolated from PBMCs. These receptor sequences come from a human donor in good health.

The chain carries TRBV11-3 and TRBJ2-1, with TRBD2 matching 8 bases. This CDR3 has 16 amino acids. V was pared by 0 bases and J by 7 bases, with 8 bases of the junction left unmatched. Germline V gene sequence: CDR1 SGHNT, CDR2 YENEEA. The DNA of the CDR3 is TGTGCCAGCAGCTTAGAAGAGCGGGAGTTTAAGAATGAGCAGTTCTTC. Encoded protein: CASSLEEREFKNEQFF.

V gene TRBV20-1 combines with J gene TRBJ2-1; D is perhaps TRBD2 (6 bases). There are 11 residues in the CDR3. Germline CDR1 is DFQATT and CDR2 is SNEGSKA (reference sequence). With 6 bases removed from V and 9 bases from J, the gap between germline ends came to 12 bases. CDR3 nucleotide sequence: TGCAGTGCCGAGACTAGTTTTGAGCAGTTCTTC. The encoded protein is CSAETSFEQFF.

The chain carries TRBV2 and TRBJ1-1, with D perhaps matching TRBD1 (5 bases). CDR3 length equals 13 residues. The ends were cut back, 4 bases at V and 0 bases at J, with 6 bases in the middle. Germline assignment: CDR1 SNHLY and CDR2 FYNNEI. The CDR3 protein is CASSVDMNTEAFF. As DNA, the CDR3 is TGTGCCAGCAGTGTGGACATGAACACTGAAGCTTTCTTT.